The next 20 T cell receptor beta chains were all read from a single sample in a study of shared clonotypes between healthy human individuals. Method: immunoSEQ multiplex PCR; TCRdb's copy keeps in-frame clones and lacks some. The sample lists more than 2,000,000 clones; over 90% were seen once. Sequencing was performed on naive CD4+ T cells from PBMCs. The subset: CD45RA+ positively selected. The receptor source for this set is a man between 18 and 29 years old in good health. Some clones in this sample may be carry-over from other donors' samples.

Remarks on this clone: Other DNA sequences of this sample code for an identical CDR3. This chain links TRBV6-5 with TRBJ2-1; D uncertain. The CDR3 spans 15 residues. V lost 3 bases, J lost 1 base, and 10 bases lay in between. Germline CDR1 and CDR2: MNHEY and SVGAGI. CDR3 sequence: CASSYRTSSYNEQFF. The CDR3 nucleotides are TGTGCCAGCAGTTATAGAACGTCTTCCTACAATGAGCAGTTCTTC.

This clone came up once. J is TRBJ2-3 and V is TRBV2; D may match TRBD1 or TRBD2 (5 bases each). V lost 10 bases and J lost 2, with 19 bases in between. The CDR3 length is 15 residues. Per the germline V gene, CDR1 is SNHLY and CDR2 is FYNNEI. CDR3 loop: CATRPGRTSTDTQYF. For the CDR3, the DNA is TGTGCCACCCGCCCGGGGCGCACGTCCACAGATACGCAGTATTTT.

V and J are TRBV7-2 and TRBJ2-5; D is tentatively TRBD1 or TRBD2 (5 bases each). V was pared by 3 bases and J by 4 bases, with 12 bases between. CDR1 is SGHTA, CDR2 FQGNSA, per germline. The CDR3 totals 14 residues. The CDR3, as DNA: TGTGCCAGCAGCTTCCAAACGGGACGAGAGACCCAGTACTTC. Translating it yields CASSFQTGRETQYF.

The genes are TRBV7-2 and TRBJ2-7; D call uncertain. The CDR3 consists of 15 residues. Germline CDR1 is SGHTA and CDR2 is FQGNSA. The germline V and J ends were trimmed by 0 bases and 0 bases, with 9 bases remaining between them. The CDR3 coding sequence is TGTGCCAGCAGCTTAGCTTGGGGAAACTCCTACGAGCAGTACTTC. It translates to CASSLAWGNSYEQYF.

This chain connects TRBV18 to TRBJ1-1, with D maybe TRBD1 (5 bases). V was clipped by 3 bases and J by 5 bases, with 28 bases between them. This CDR3 spans 19 amino acids. CDR1 and CDR2 from the germline V gene are KGHSH and LQKENI. CDR3: CASSPNPRQKPHAGTEAFF. The CDR3 nucleotides are TGTGCCAGCTCACCCAATCCTAGACAGAAACCGCATGCGGGTACTGAAGCTTTCTTT.

This clone was detected only once. V usage is TRBV2 and J usage is TRBJ2-4; 9 bases agree with TRBD2. CDR3 length: 14 residues. J was trimmed by 7 bases and V by 6 bases; bases with no gene match: 7. Germline-derived CDR1 and CDR2 are SNHLY and FYNNEI. This CDR3 reads CASRDAGGPNIQYF. The CDR3 DNA reads as TGTGCCAGCAGGGACGCGGGAGGGCCGAACATTCAGTACTTC.

The V and J genes are TRBV27 and TRBJ1-2; no clear D gene. Germline lookup yields CDR1 MNHEY and CDR2 SMNVEV (reference sequence). V lost 3 bases, J lost 1 base, and 9 bases lay in between. The CDR3 totals 14 residues. The CDR3 loop reads CASSFSASNYGYTF. In DNA, the CDR3 is TGTGCCAGCAGTTTCTCGGCTAGTAACTATGGCTACACCTTC.

The rearrangement uses TRBV29-1 and TRBJ2-5; tentative D call: TRBD1 (6 bases). The CDR3 is 12 residues long. V was clipped by 6 bases and J by 5 bases, with 13 bases between them. Germline lookup yields CDR1 SQVTM and CDR2 ANQGSEA. The CDR3 loop is CSVGAGAETQYF. The CDR3 DNA sequence: TGCAGCGTGGGGGCAGGGGCCGAGACCCAGTACTTC. The variable domain in full, completed from reference TRBV29-1 and TRBJ2-5, reads SAVISQKPSRDICQRGTSLTIQCQVDSQVTMMFWYRQQPGQSLTLIATANQGSEATYESGFVIDKFPISRPNLTFSTLTVSNMSPEDSSIYLCSVGAGAETQYFGPGTRLLVL.

Remarks on this clone: The junction and the germline gene differ at one end; a read error may be behind it. The chain links TRBV13 to TRBJ1-1; the D gene is possibly TRBD1 (5 bases). The CDR3 totals 13 residues. The germline gives CDR1 PRHDT, CDR2 FYEKMQ (reference sequence). CDR3 region: CASSLEVTGRSVF. In DNA form, the CDR3 reads TGTGCCAGCAGCTTAGAGGTAACGGGACGCTCGGTCTTT.

The chain has TRBV7-9 and TRBJ1-5; TRBD1 agrees at 8 bases. Germline V CDR1 and CDR2: SEHNR, FQNEAQ (reference sequence). The CDR3 is 17 amino acids. V shed 5 bases, J shed 3 bases, and the junction held 12 bases outside the gene matches. This chain's CDR3 is CASSPFPGTGINQPQHF. As DNA, the CDR3 is TGTGCCAGCAGCCCCTTTCCCGGGACAGGCATCAATCAGCCCCAGCATTTT.

The chain couples TRBV7-2 to TRBJ2-1, with a tentative D call TRBD1 (5 bases). The germline V gene encodes CDR1 SGHTA and CDR2 FQGNSA. V lost 3 bases, J lost 2 bases, and 11 bases lay in between. This CDR3 spans 15 amino acids. As DNA, the CDR3 is TGTGCCAGCAGCTTGACAGTTTTTCCCTACAATGAGCAGTTCTTC. Protein: CASSLTVFPYNEQFF. The full variable domain, with the rest looked up from reference TRBV7-2 and TRBJ2-1, is GAGVSQSPSNKVTEKGKDVELRCDPISGHTALYWYRQSLGQGLEFLIYFQGNSAPDKSGLPSDRFSAERTGGSVSTLTIQRTQQEDSAVYLCASSLTVFPYNEQFFGPGTRLTVL.

V is TRBV19 and J is TRBJ2-5; TRBD2 aligns across 7 bases. Germline V gene lookup returns CDR1 LNHDA and CDR2 SQIVND (reference sequence). The CDR3 spans 16 residues. Trimming took 6 bases from V and 1 from J; bases not matched to a gene: 11. CDR3 residues: CASRRGASGPQETQYF. The CDR3 nucleotides read TGTGCCAGTAGACGAGGGGCTAGCGGTCCCCAAGAGACCCAGTACTTC.

This chain links TRBV7-6 with TRBJ2-2; no clear D. Trimming left V 6 bases short and J 0 bases short, with 11 bases between. In germline, CDR1 is SGHVS, CDR2 FNYEAQ. The CDR3 loop spans 15 amino acids. CDR3 bases: TGTGCCAGCAGATTCGGAGTTGCGAACACCGGGGAGCTGTTTTTT. Protein product: CASRFGVANTGELFF. The full variable domain, in which reference TRBV7-6 and TRBJ2-2 provide the parts outside the CDR3, is GAGVSQSPRYKVTKRGQDVALRCDPISGHVSLYWYRQALGQGPEFLTYFNYEAQQDKSGLPNDRFSAERPEGSISTLTIQRTEQRDSAMYRCASRFGVANTGELFFGEGSRLTVL.

Here the CDR3 reads CASPGQGTGEQYF. Here the CDR3 DNA reads TGTGCCAGCCCGGGACAGGGCACGGGCGAGCAGTACTTC. J is TRBJ2-7 and V is TRBV19, with TRBD1 matching 9 bases. In germline, CDR1 is LNHDA, CDR2 SQIVND (reference sequence). The CDR3 loop spans 13 amino acids. The J segment lost 6 bases and the V segment lost 9 bases, leaving 9 bases of the junction unmatched.

V and J are TRBV7-3 and TRBJ2-7; D is perhaps TRBD1 (5 bases). CDR1 SGHTA and CDR2 FQGTGA come from the germline V gene. There are 14 residues in the CDR3. V lost 2 bases, J lost 3 bases, and 11 bases lay in between. CDR3 coding DNA: TGTGCCAGCAGCTTAGAAAGGGGCCACTACGAGCAGTACTTC. Its translation is CASSLERGHYEQYF.

To note about this clone: Within the sample, other DNA sequences also encode this same CDR3. The gene calls are TRBV2 and TRBJ2-7; either TRBD1 or TRBD2 may supply D (6 bases each). CDR3 size: 14 residues. From germline, CDR1 is SNHLY and CDR2 FYNNEI. Trimming took 8 bases from V and 1 from J, leaving 15 bases between them. The CDR3 DNA sequence: TGTGCCAGCGGGGCCGGGGGCGGATCCTACGAGCAGTACTTC. Translating it yields CASGAGGGSYEQYF.

The V call is TRBV5-1, the J call TRBJ2-2, with D possibly TRBD2 on 5 matching bases. Germline V gives CDR1 SGHRS, CDR2 YFSETQ. Trimming stripped 4 bases from V and 1 base from J, with 11 bases between. The CDR3 loop spans 15 amino acids. The CDR3 nucleotides read TGCGCCAGCAGCACCGGCGGGCAGAACACCGGGGAGCTGTTTTTT. Residues: CASSTGGQNTGELFF.

The rearrangement joins TRBV4-3 to TRBJ2-3, with TRBD2 matching over 13 bases. Looked up from germline, CDR1 is LGHNA and CDR2 is YSLEER. The CDR3 is made up of 16 amino acids. J lost 3 bases, V lost 4 bases, and 4 bases had no gene match. The CDR3 region is CASSPRTSGSTDTQYF. DNA of the CDR3: TGCGCCAGCAGCCCCCGGACTAGCGGGAGTACAGATACGCAGTATTTT.

This clone was seen just once. The rearrangement uses TRBV28 and TRBJ1-5; D is perhaps TRBD1 (5 bases). This CDR3 has 15 residues. Germline V gene lookup returns CDR1 MDHEN and CDR2 SYDVKM. Trimming removed 5 bases at V and 2 bases at J, with 13 bases between. The CDR3 reads CASSLGESGNQPQHF. The CDR3 nucleotides read TGTGCCAGCAGTCTAGGGGAGTCCGGCAATCAGCCCCAGCATTTT.

The rearrangement joins TRBV18 to TRBJ1-1, with D hard to call. Germline CDR1 KGHSH, CDR2 LQKENI. V was pared by 5 bases and J by 0 bases, with 7 bases between. CDR3 length: 13 residues. The CDR3 DNA sequence: TGTGCCAGCTCAGAACATATGAACACTGAAGCTTTCTTT. Protein: CASSEHMNTEAFF.